This T cell receptor (beta chain) was found in a study of vaccination and CD4 T cells after COVID-19 (dated 2022 in TCRdb). General notes on the study: Every convalescent patient had a positive nasal swab PCR test for SARS-CoV-2, with mild disease in nine patients and severe disease in one. Six males and four females were included in the convalescent cohort, with two Hispanic individuals, seven Caucasians, two Asians and one multiracial person represented. Participants received two doses of either the Pfizer-BioNTech BNT162b2 vaccine (n=8) or the Moderna mRNA-1273 vaccine (n=2). Post-COVID blood samples from convalescent patients were collected a median of approximately 100 days after diagnosis, with a range of 35 to 161 days. Post-vaccine blood samples were collected a median of approximately 77 days after the second vaccine dose, ranging from about 13 to 241 days. Overlapping spike peptide pools from SARS-CoV-2 and from the common cold coronaviruses HCoV-NL63, HCoV-OC43 and HCoV-229E were used as culture stimuli. In control cultures, a CEFX viral epitope pool was used as positive control, an HIV-1 Nef peptide pool was used as negative control, or no peptide was added. The spike-specific CD4+ TCR repertoire was compared before and after mRNA vaccination in approximately ten COVID-19 convalescent patients and a handful of infection-naive healthy vaccine recipients. Study-wide conclusions, independent of this receptor: In convalescent patients, nearly all vaccine-specific clones (304 of 307) were found to be mono-reactive for SARS-CoV-2 spike rather than cross-reactive with common cold coronaviruses. The study included relatively few convalescent patients and did not analyze early timepoints after natural infection. In convalescent patients, a median approximately 83% of post-vaccine SARS-CoV-2-reactive clones were detected only after vaccination, suggesting vaccine-specific priming. Although the median number of SARS-CoV-2-reactive clonotypes went up from approximately 20 after infection to about 38 after vaccination, the increase was not significant.

The CDR3 holds 17 amino acids from the cysteine to the phenylalanine. The CDR3 DNA has 51 bases and is translated from base 1. From a lookup of the germline V gene (reference sequence), CDR1 and CDR2 are SGHKS and YYEKEE. Relative to germline, V is missing 5 bases and J is missing 0 bases, with 8 bases of the junction outside any gene match. About this clonotype: Its antigen remains unidentified. The input lacks base qualities; no much larger clone sits a single base away.

The library was produced with PCR. DNA from cultured CD4+ T cells was subjected to TCR sequencing with the Oncomine TCR Beta short-read assay at the Johns Hopkins FTIC core. The QIAamp micro DNA kit was used to extract genomic DNA from the cultured CD4+ T cells. The Oncomine TCR Beta libraries from cultured CD4+ T cells were pooled using unique dual indexes and then sequenced on an Illumina iSeq 100. For the original study's pipeline: Non-productive sequences were filtered out, and CDR3s that did not start with C, did not end with F or W, or were shorter than 7 amino acids were discarded. Antigen-specific clonotypes were identified with the MANAFEST web application by comparing peptide-stimulated wells with reference and other culture wells. An FDR below 0.05, an odds ratio above 5, and a productive frequency above 0.1% in at least two of three replicate wells were required for clones to be considered positive. A clonotype was classed as cross-reactive if the clonotype showed significant expansion both in SARS-CoV-2 spike wells and in at least one common cold coronavirus spike condition. Similarity between CDR3 sequences was evaluated in R version 3.6.1 using Levenshtein distances (stringdist) and unrooted phylogenetic trees (ape). TCRdb reanalyzed the raw reads on its own, using fastp at Q25 for trimming and MiXCR for clone calling, and kept in-frame beta chains. Rows with a matching CDR3 protein are joined into one entry that keeps the most common DNA and genes. The V and J calls here are based on TCRdb, not the publication. This sample holds 10,000 to 15,000 distinct CDR3 sequences; 50% to 65% were observed only once. Jointly, the top ten make up 10% to 15% of the sample.

In light of the paper, this sample's treatment or condition label describes: approximately nine-day PBMC culture with coronavirus spike peptide pools or control peptides (ViraFEST assay). To expand antigen-specific T cells with peptide pools and then pick out the expanded clonotypes through TCR sequencing, the study relied on the ViraFEST assay. The convalescent patients' positive SARS-CoV-2 PCR tests were from March to December 2020, which was before the Alpha, Beta and Delta variants emerged in the United States. PBMCs were cultured at around 2.2 million per well in IMDM supplemented with 5% human AB serum and about 10 IU/ml IL-2, with roughly 10 ug/ml peptide pools added. Half of the culture medium was replaced with fresh IL-2-containing medium on days 3 and 7. Once the cells had been in culture for approximately 10 days, the EasySep CD4+ T cell isolation kit was used to isolate CD4+ T cells by negative selection. Ficoll-Paque Plus gradient centrifugation was used to isolate PBMCs from whole blood, and the isolated PBMCs were then either used fresh or cryopreserved at -140C. Each culture condition was generally run in triplicate wells.

The clonotype comes from a human donor who had recovered from COVID-19. What was sequenced was CD4+ T cells from blood, cultured in vitro. The chain uses TRBV5-5 and TRBJ1-6, with 7 junctional bases fitting TRBD1. The CDR3 sequence is CASSPRTGSSYNSPLHF. The DNA sequence is as follows: TGTGCCAGCAGTCCTAGGACAGGTAGCTCCTATAATTCACCCCTCCACTTT.